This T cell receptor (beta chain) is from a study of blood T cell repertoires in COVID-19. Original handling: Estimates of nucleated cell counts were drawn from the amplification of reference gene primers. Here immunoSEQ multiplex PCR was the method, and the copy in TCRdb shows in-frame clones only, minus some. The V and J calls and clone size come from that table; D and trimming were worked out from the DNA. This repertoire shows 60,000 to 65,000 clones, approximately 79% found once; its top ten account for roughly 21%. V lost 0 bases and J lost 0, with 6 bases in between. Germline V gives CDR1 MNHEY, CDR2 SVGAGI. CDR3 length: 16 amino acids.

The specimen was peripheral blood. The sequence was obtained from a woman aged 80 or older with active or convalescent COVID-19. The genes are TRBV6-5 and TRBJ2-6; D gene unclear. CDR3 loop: CASSYSALSGANVLTF. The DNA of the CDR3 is TGTGCCAGCAGTTACTCAGCGCTCTCTGGGGCCAACGTCCTGACTTTC.